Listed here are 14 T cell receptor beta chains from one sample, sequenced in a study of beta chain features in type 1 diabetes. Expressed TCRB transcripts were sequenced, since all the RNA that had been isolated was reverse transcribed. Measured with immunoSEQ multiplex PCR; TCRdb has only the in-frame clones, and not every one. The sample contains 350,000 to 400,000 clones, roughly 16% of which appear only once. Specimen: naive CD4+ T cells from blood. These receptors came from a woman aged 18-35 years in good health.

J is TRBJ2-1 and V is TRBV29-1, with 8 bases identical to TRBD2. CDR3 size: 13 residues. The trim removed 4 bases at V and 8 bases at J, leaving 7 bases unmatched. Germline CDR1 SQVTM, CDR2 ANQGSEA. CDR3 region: CSVASGRSYEQFF. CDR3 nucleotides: TGCAGCGTTGCCAGCGGGAGATCTTATGAGCAGTTCTTC.

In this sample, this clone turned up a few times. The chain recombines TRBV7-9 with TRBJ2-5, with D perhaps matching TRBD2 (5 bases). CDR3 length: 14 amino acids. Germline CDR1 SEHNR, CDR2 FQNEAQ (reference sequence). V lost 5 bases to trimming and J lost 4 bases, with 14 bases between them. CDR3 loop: CASSVTSALETQYF. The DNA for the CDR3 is TGTGCCAGCAGCGTAACTAGTGCCCTAGAGACCCAGTACTTC.

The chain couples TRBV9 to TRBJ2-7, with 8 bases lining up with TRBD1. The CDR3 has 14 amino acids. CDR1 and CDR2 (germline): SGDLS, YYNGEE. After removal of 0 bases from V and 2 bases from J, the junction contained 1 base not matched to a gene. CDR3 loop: CASSVGTGTYEQYF. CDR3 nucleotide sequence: TGTGCCAGCAGCGTAGGGACAGGGACCTACGAGCAGTACTTC. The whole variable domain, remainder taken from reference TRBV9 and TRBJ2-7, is DSGVTQTPKHLITATGQRVTLRCSPRSGDLSVYWYQQSLDQGLQFLIQYYNGEERAKGNILERFSAQQFPDLHSELNLSSLELGDSALYFCASSVGTGTYEQYFGPGTRLTVT.

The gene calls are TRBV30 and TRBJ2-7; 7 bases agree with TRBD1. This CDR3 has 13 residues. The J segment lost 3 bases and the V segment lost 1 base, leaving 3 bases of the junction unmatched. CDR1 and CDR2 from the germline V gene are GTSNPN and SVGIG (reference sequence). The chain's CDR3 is CAWSGDSNYEQYF. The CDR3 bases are TGTGCCTGGAGTGGGGACAGTAACTACGAGCAGTACTTC. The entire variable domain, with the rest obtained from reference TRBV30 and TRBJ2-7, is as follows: SQTIHQWPATLVQPVGSPLSLECTVEGTSNPNLYWYRQAAGRGLQLLFYSVGIGQISSEVPQNLSASRPQDRQFILSSKKLLLSDSGFYLCAWSGDSNYEQYFGPGTRLTVT.

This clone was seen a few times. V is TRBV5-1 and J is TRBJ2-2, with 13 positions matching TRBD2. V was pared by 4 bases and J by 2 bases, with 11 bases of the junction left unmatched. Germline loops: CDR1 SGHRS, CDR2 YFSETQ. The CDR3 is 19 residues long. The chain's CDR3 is CASSLSTSGRAINTGELFF. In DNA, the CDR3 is TGCGCCAGCAGCCTGTCCACTAGCGGGAGGGCTATTAACACCGGGGAGCTGTTTTTT.

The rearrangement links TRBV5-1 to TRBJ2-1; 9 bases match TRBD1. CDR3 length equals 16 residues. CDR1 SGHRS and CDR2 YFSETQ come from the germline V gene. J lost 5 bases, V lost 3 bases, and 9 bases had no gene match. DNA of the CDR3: TGCGCCAGCAGCTCCATGGGACAGGGAATACACAATGAGCAGTTCTTC. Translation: CASSSMGQGIHNEQFF. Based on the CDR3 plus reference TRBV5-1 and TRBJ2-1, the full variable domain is KAGVTQTPRYLIKTRGQQVTLSCSPISGHRSVSWYQQTPGQGLQFLFEYFSETQRNKGNFPGRFSGRQFSNSRSEMNVSTLELGDSALYLCASSSMGQGIHNEQFFGPGTRLTVL.

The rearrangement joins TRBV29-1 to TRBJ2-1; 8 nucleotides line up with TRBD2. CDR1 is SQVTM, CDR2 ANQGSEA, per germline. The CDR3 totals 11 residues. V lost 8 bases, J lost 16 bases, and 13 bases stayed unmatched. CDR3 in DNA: TGCAGCCCTAGGATAGCGGGAAGGCAATTCTTC. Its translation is CSPRIAGRQFF.

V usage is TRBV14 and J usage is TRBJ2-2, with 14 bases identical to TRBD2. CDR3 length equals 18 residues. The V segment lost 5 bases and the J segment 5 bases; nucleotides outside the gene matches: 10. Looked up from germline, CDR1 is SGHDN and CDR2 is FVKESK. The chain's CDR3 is CASSDPRLAGGQTGELFF. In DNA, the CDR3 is TGTGCCAGCAGCGACCCCAGACTAGCGGGAGGGCAGACCGGGGAGCTGTTTTTT.

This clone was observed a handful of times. The CDR3 DNA reads TGTGCCAGCAGCCCTCTCTGGACAGGGTACGAAAAACTGTTTTTT. Translation gives CASSPLWTGYEKLFF. The chain uses TRBV14 and TRBJ1-4; 8 bases align to TRBD1. There are 15 residues in the CDR3. Germline V gene sequence: CDR1 SGHDN, CDR2 FVKESK. The V gene end was trimmed by 4 bases and the J gene end by 8 bases; junction bases not matched to a gene: 9.

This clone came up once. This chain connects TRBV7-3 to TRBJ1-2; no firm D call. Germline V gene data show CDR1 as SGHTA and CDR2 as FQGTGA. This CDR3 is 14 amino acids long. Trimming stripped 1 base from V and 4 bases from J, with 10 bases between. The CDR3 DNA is TGTGCCAGCAGCTTAAATGCGGGCGGCTATGGCTACACCTTC. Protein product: CASSLNAGGYGYTF.

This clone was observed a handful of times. CDR3: CAWSVTTGVNYGYTF. The CDR3 DNA is TGTGCCTGGAGTGTTACGACAGGGGTAAACTATGGCTACACCTTC. This rearrangement joins TRBV30 to TRBJ1-2, with 8 bases that match TRBD1. The CDR3 covers 15 residues. Trimming removed 0 bases from V and 2 bases from J; junction bases left unmatched: 5. From germline, CDR1 is GTSNPN and CDR2 SVGIG (reference sequence).

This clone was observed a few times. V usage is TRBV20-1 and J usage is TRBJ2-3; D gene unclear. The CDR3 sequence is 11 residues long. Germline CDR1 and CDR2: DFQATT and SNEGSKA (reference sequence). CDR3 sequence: CSPRYTDTQYF. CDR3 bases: TGCAGCCCCCGGTACACAGATACGCAGTATTTT.

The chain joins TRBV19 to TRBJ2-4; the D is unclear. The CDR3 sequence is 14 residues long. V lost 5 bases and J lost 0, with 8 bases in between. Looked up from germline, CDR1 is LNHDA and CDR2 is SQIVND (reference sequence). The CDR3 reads CASSQVVAKNIQYF. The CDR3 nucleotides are TGTGCCAGTAGTCAGGTCGTAGCCAAAAACATTCAGTACTTC.

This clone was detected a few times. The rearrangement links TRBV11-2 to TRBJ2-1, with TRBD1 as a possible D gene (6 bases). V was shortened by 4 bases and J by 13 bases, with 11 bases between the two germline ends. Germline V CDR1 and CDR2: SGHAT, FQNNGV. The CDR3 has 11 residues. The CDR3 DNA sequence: TGTGCCAGCAGCTCTGGGGGCCTCCAGTTCTTC. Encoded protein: CASSSGGLQFF.